These 25 T cell receptor beta chains were sequenced from one sample in a study of blood T cells in healthy people across ages. Next came a second PCR, run for about 7 to 11 cycles, which used a sample-barcoded 5' primer along with a J-beta primer mix. TCRdb re-called the 5' RACE reads with MiXCR, one entry per CDR3 protein. The sample holds about 670,000 distinct CDR3 sequences, 52% seen once. Specimen: blood. These receptors originate from a woman of 80 years or more in good health.

The table lists this clonotype with many counts. The chain links TRBV6-6 to TRBJ2-7; 7 bases agree with TRBD1. The junction had 4 bases not matched to a gene; V was cut back by 2 bases and J by 0 bases. Germline V lookup: CDR1 MNHNY, CDR2 SVGAGI (reference sequence). This CDR3 spans 15 amino acids. The CDR3 is CASSYSRGSSYEQYF. The CDR3 bases are TGTGCCAGCAGTTACAGCAGGGGGAGCTCCTACGAGCAGTACTTC.

V and J are TRBV4-2 and TRBJ1-2, with 8 bases identical to TRBD1. The V gene end was trimmed by 0 bases and the J gene end by 4 bases; junction bases not matched to a gene: 7. Germline V lookup: CDR1 LGHNA, CDR2 YNFKEQ. CDR3 length: 16 residues. The CDR3 DNA reads TGTGCCAGCAGCCAAGATCCGGGAACAGGGGGCTATGGCTACACCTTC. Translated, it gives CASSQDPGTGGYGYTF.

This CDR3 reads CASSLVFGDIGTQYF. The CDR3 DNA is TGTGCCAGCAGCTTAGTCTTCGGGGACATAGGTACGCAGTATTTT. The V and J genes are TRBV7-9 and TRBJ2-3, with D possibly being TRBD1 (6 bases). CDR3 length: 15 amino acids. Trimming shortened V by 1 base and J by 8 bases, and 16 bases separated the two germline ends. From germline, CDR1 is SEHNR and CDR2 FQNEAQ (reference sequence).

The V gene is TRBV2, the J gene TRBJ1-2, with D unresolved. The CDR3 extends over 14 amino acids. Germline V gene sequence: CDR1 SNHLY, CDR2 FYNNEI. V was clipped by 7 bases and J by 0 bases, with 12 bases between them. CDR3 sequence reads: CASIMDVTNYGYTF. The CDR3 nucleotides read TGTGCCAGCATTATGGACGTTACTAACTATGGCTACACCTTC.

This clonotype was detected only a few times. The chain combines TRBV25-1 with TRBJ2-7; D remains unclear. The CDR3 spans 16 residues. Germline lookup yields CDR1 MGHDK and CDR2 SYGVNS. V shed 3 bases and J shed 2 bases, with 17 bases lying between them. The CDR3 is CASSDGWGSPTYEQYF. The CDR3, as DNA: TGTGCCAGCAGTGATGGATGGGGATCCCCTACCTACGAGCAGTACTTC.

The table lists this clonotype with many counts. A much larger clone differs from this one at a single base, so this may be a read error. The chain employs TRBV28 and TRBJ2-4; D is unresolved. This CDR3 spans 14 amino acids. Germline CDR1 MDHEN, CDR2 SYDVKM. V dropped 6 bases and J dropped 2 bases, with 11 bases sitting between them. For the CDR3, the DNA is TGTGCCAGCAGCCCGTGGCAGACCAAAAACATTCAGTACTTC. Its translation: CASSPWQTKNIQYF.

The rearrangement joins TRBV5-1 to TRBJ2-1; the match to TRBD2 covers 9 bases. CDR3 length: 15 residues. CDR1 and CDR2 (germline): SGHRS, YFSETQ. Unmatched junction bases numbered 7, after V lost 7 bases and J lost 2 bases. The CDR3 DNA follows: TGCGCCAGCCAACTTCTAGCGGGGCCCTACAATGAGCAGTTCTTC. It encodes CASQLLAGPYNEQFF.

A note on this clonotype: Possible read error: a much larger clone is one base away. The chain couples TRBV27 to TRBJ2-1; 13 bases are a match to TRBD2. The CDR3 contains 15 residues. Per the germline V gene, CDR1 is MNHEY and CDR2 is SMNVEV (reference sequence). The CDR3 spells CDSSRTSGSSNEQFF. CDR3 coding DNA: TGTGACAGCAGTCGGACTAGCGGGAGTTCAAATGAGCAGTTCTTC.

This clonotype was seen a few times. The chain uses TRBV28 and TRBJ2-2, with TRBD2 matching over 9 bases. CDR1 MDHEN and CDR2 SYDVKM come from the germline V gene. The J segment lost 4 bases and the V segment lost 7 bases, leaving 10 bases of the junction unmatched. The CDR3 sequence is 16 residues long. This CDR3 reads CASIPQGLAVTGELFF. CDR3 DNA sequence: TGTGCCAGCATCCCCCAGGGACTAGCAGTCACCGGGGAGCTGTTTTTT.

Only one count was recorded for this clonotype. The rearrangement joins TRBV5-6 to TRBJ2-3; 8 bases are a match to TRBD1. V lost 4 bases and J lost 2; bases outside the gene matches: 12. This CDR3 region has 17 residues. Germline V gives CDR1 SGHDT, CDR2 YYEEEE. The CDR3 DNA reads TGTGCCAGCAGCGGGGTGGTTGGGGACAGGTCCACAGATACGCAGTATTTT. Residues: CASSGVVGDRSTDTQYF. Full variable domain (missing parts from reference TRBV5-6 and TRBJ2-3): DAGVTQSPTHLIKTRGQQVTLRCSPKSGHDTVSWYQQALGQGPQFIFQYYEEEERQRGNFPDRFSGHQFPNYSSELNVNALLLGDSALYLCASSGVVGDRSTDTQYFGPGTRLTVL.

This clonotype was recorded at least ten times. This chain joins TRBV5-1 and TRBJ2-1; TRBD1 matches at 7 bases. Germline trimming cut 4 bases from V and 6 bases from J; bases unmatched to any gene: 10. From germline, CDR1 is SGHRS and CDR2 YFSETQ. The CDR3 contains 15 residues. CDR3 in amino acids: CASSAGTANINEQFF. In DNA form, the CDR3 reads TGCGCCAGCAGCGCCGGGACAGCAAATATCAATGAGCAGTTCTTC.

The chain recombines TRBV7-9 with TRBJ1-1; 8 bases match TRBD1. Germline CDR1 is SEHNR and CDR2 is FQNEAQ (reference sequence). CDR3 length equals 13 residues. J gave up 10 bases and V 5 bases, and 9 bases lay outside the gene matches. The CDR3, as DNA: TGTGCCAGCAGCCCCGGACAGGGTGAGGGAGCTTTCTTT. Residues: CASSPGQGEGAFF.

The DNA of the CDR3 is TGCAGTGCTAGCCGCCTAACATCATCCCAAGAGACCCAGTACTTC. Its translation: CSASRLTSSQETQYF. The chain carries TRBV20-1 and TRBJ2-5; D uncertain. The CDR3 contains 15 residues. Germline V gene lookup returns CDR1 DFQATT and CDR2 SNEGSKA (reference sequence). Between the trimmed V and J ends, which lost 3 bases and 1 base, there was a span of 15 bases.

This clonotype was seen many times. The chain combines TRBV28 with TRBJ2-7; TRBD1 is a possible D gene (5 bases). Between the trimmed V and J ends, which lost 6 bases and 3 bases, there was a span of 15 bases. The CDR3 loop spans 14 amino acids. Germline assignment: CDR1 MDHEN and CDR2 SYDVKM. The DNA for the CDR3 is TGTGCCAGCAGAACCCGGCAGGGTCGCTACGAGCAGTACTTC. The encoded protein is CASRTRQGRYEQYF.

As for this clonotype: This may be a read error: a much more frequent sequence differs by one nucleotide. CDR3 DNA: TGTGCCAGCATCTTTCTAGCGAACGCTAATTACGAGCAGTACTTC. Translation: CASIFLANANYEQYF. The chain has TRBV7-2 and TRBJ2-5, with D possibly TRBD2 on 6 matching bases. TRBJ2-7 explains the end of the DNA better; the J call may be wrong. The V gene's germline CDR1 is SGHTA and CDR2 FQGNSA. This CDR3 is 15 amino acids long.

This chain connects TRBV7-2 to TRBJ2-5; D not certain. This CDR3 comprises 13 residues. V lost 4 bases and J 5 bases, leaving 11 bases between the germline ends. Per germline, CDR1 SGHTA and CDR2 FQGNSA. The CDR3 here is CASSSRRMETQYF. CDR3 coding DNA: TGTGCCAGCAGCTCCCGACGGATGGAGACCCAGTACTTC.

This clonotype was observed once. The chain is built from TRBV4-2 and TRBJ2-7; 12 positions agree with TRBD2. Losses at the gene ends were 2 bases for V and 3 bases for J; bases not matched to a gene: 5. The CDR3 is 16 amino acids. Per the germline V gene, CDR1 is LGHNA and CDR2 is YNFKEQ. The DNA for the CDR3 is TGTGCCAGCAGCCAACCCTGGACTAGCGGGAACTACGAGCAGTACTTC. Its protein product is CASSQPWTSGNYEQYF.

This clonotype was recorded once. A much larger clone sits a single nucleotide away, making a read error possible. The chain recombines TRBV20-1 with TRBJ2-1, with D hard to call. Deletions cut 4 bases from V and 6 bases from J, with 19 bases between. This CDR3 is 15 amino acids long. Germline CDR1 DFQATT, CDR2 SNEGSKA (reference sequence). CDR3 in DNA: TGCAGTGCTACATTGGGCGGAAGACATCTCAATGAGCAGTTCTTC. It encodes CSATLGGRHLNEQFF.

The V and J genes are TRBV7-2 and TRBJ2-2, with 8 bases lining up with TRBD1. The CDR3 consists of 15 residues. Germline V gene sequence: CDR1 SGHTA, CDR2 FQGNSA. V lost 5 bases to trimming and J lost 7 bases; unmatched junction nucleotides: 9. CDR3 sequence: CASSARQGRVGELFF. The CDR3, as DNA: TGTGCCAGCAGCGCCCGACAGGGGCGGGTCGGGGAGCTGTTTTTT.

This clonotype was seen more than once but under ten times. A much larger clone lies a single base off, so this may be a read error. The rearrangement joins TRBV9 to TRBJ2-3, with D uncertain. The V end was cut by 3 bases, the J end by 2 bases, with 7 bases between. The CDR3 is 13 residues long. The germline CDR1 and CDR2 sequences are SGDLS and YYNGEE. The CDR3 DNA follows: TGTGCCAGCAGCGGAGAGGTCACAGATACGCAGTATTTT. Translation gives CASSGEVTDTQYF.

A few counts support this clonotype. The chain carries TRBV10-3 and TRBJ2-1; 9 nucleotides agree with TRBD1. From germline, CDR1 is ENHRY and CDR2 SYGVKD. The length of the CDR3 is 12 residues. The V gene end was trimmed by 9 bases and the J gene end by 9 bases; junction bases not matched to a gene: 6. The CDR3 reads CAMGTGLAEQFF. DNA for the CDR3: TGTGCCATGGGGACAGGGCTAGCTGAGCAGTTCTTC.

The chain couples TRBV11-2 to TRBJ1-1, with D possibly TRBD1 on 6 matching bases. Looked up from germline, CDR1 is SGHAT and CDR2 is FQNNGV. The CDR3 sequence is 14 residues long. V shed 7 bases and J shed 6 bases, with 18 bases lying between them. The CDR3 protein is CASTPTGFAAEAFF. CDR3 bases: TGTGCCAGCACCCCCACAGGGTTTGCCGCTGAAGCTTTCTTT.

This chain joins TRBV5-1 and TRBJ2-7; 9 nucleotides match TRBD1. The CDR3 covers 15 residues. Trimming took 1 base from V and 7 from J; bases not matched to a gene: 9. CDR1 and CDR2 (germline): SGHRS, YFSETQ. This CDR3 reads CASSLLRQGDNEQYF. CDR3 in DNA: TGCGCCAGCAGCTTGTTAAGACAGGGGGACAATGAGCAGTACTTC.

By its share, this clonotype is medium-sized. This sequence joins TRBV18 and TRBJ2-7, with D maybe TRBD1 (5 bases). In germline, CDR1 is KGHSH, CDR2 LQKENI. The CDR3 is made up of 14 amino acids. Trimming shortened V by 0 bases and J by 2 bases, and 8 bases separated the two germline ends. The CDR3 coding sequence is TGTGCCAGCTCACCACCGGCAGGGACCTACGAGCAGTACTTC. Protein: CASSPPAGTYEQYF.

The table lists this clonotype with many counts. The chain has TRBV29-1 and TRBJ2-1, with a weak D call TRBD2 (5 bases). The CDR3 runs 15 residues. CDR1 SQVTM and CDR2 ANQGSEA come from the germline V gene. The germline V and J ends were trimmed by 8 bases and 7 bases, with 24 bases remaining between them. The CDR3 sequence is CSSDPGEGLGNEQFF. DNA for the CDR3: TGCAGCTCTGACCCTGGAGAGGGCCTTGGTAATGAGCAGTTCTTC.